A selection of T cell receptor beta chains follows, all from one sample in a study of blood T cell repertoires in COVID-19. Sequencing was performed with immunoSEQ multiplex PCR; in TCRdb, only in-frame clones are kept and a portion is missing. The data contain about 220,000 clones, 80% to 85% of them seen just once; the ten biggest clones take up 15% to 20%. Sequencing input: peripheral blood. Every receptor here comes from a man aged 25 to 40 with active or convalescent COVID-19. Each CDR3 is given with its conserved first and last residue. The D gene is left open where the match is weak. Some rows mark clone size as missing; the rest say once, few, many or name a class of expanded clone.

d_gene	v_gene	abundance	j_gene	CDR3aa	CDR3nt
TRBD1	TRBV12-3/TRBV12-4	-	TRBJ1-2	CASSLADRVGYTF	TGTGCCAGCAGTTTAGCGGACAGGGTTGGCTACACCTTC
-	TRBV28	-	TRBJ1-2	CASSSAGEGYGYTF	TGTGCCAGCTCCTCAGCAGGGGAGGGCTATGGCTACACCTTC
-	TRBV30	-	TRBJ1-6	CAWSGPSGPLHF	TGTGCCTGGAGCGGCCCCTCGGGACCCCTCCACTTT
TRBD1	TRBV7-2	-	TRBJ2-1	CASSFFRGNEQFF	TGTGCCAGCAGCTTTTTCAGGGGGAATGAGCAGTTCTTC
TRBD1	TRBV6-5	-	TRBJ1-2	CASSRSTGDYGYTF	TGTGCCAGCAGCCGGTCGACAGGGGACTATGGCTACACCTTC
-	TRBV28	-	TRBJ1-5	CASPDTYGAQHF	TGTGCCAGCCCGGACACGTATGGGGCCCAGCATTTT
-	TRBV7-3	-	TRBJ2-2	CASSSSPGGGGELFF	TGTGCCAGCAGCTCCTCCCCTGGGGGAGGCGGGGAGCTGTTTTTT
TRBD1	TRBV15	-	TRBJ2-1	CATSGTGEYNEQFF	TGTGCCACCAGCGGGACAGGGGAGTACAATGAGCAGTTCTTC
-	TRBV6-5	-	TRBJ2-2	CASTQGLGELFF	TGTGCCAGCACCCAGGGACTCGGGGAGCTGTTTTTT
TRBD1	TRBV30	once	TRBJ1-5	CAWSLGQPQPQHF	TGTGCCTGGAGTTTGGGACAGCCTCAGCCCCAGCATTTT
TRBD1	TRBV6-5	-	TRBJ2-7	CASSYSTHRGGYEQYF	TGTGCCAGCAGTTACTCGACCCACAGGGGTGGCTACGAGCAGTACTTC
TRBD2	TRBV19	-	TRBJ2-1	CASSIGPVAGGYNEQFF	TGTGCCAGTAGTATCGGACCGGTAGCGGGGGGATACAATGAGCAGTTCTTC
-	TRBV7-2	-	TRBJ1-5	CASSPRHTFRGDQPQHF	TGTGCCAGCAGCCCAAGACACACGTTTCGGGGAGACCAGCCCCAGCATTTT
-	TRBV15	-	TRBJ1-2	CATLGGGQSHYGYTF	TGTGCCACCCTCGGCGGGGGGCAAAGCCACTATGGCTACACCTTC
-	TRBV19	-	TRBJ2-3	CASSITGTDTQYF	TGTGCCAGTAGTATAACAGGCACAGATACGCAGTATTTT
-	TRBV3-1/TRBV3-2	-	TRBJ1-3	CASSQDPRVHTIYF	TGTGCCAGCAGCCAAGATCCCAGGGTCCACACCATATATTTT
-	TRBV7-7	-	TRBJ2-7	CASSLGDTYEQYF	TGTGCTAGCAGCTTAGGGGACACCTACGAGCAGTACTTC
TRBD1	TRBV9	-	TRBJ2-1	CASSVVGQGDMFF	TGTGCCAGCAGCGTAGTCGGACAGGGCGACATGTTCTTC
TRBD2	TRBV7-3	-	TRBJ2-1	CASSSDRLAGLDEQFF	TGTGCCAGCAGCTCCGACCGACTAGCGGGACTGGATGAGCAGTTCTTC
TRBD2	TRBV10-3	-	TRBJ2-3	CAISDKRGLTDTQYF	TGTGCCATCAGTGATAAGCGGGGACTCACAGATACGCAGTATTTT
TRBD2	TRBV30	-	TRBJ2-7	CAWSLAAYEQYF	TGTGCCTGGAGTCTAGCGGCTTACGAGCAGTACTTC
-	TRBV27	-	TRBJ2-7	CASQRKNGYEQYF	TGTGCCAGCCAGCGGAAAAATGGCTACGAGCAGTACTTC
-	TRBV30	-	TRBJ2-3	CAWSSGVTDTQYF	TGTGCCTGGAGCTCAGGGGTAACAGATACGCAGTATTTT
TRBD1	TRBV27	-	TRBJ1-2	CASSVTGGGSDYTF	TGTGCCAGCAGTGTTACAGGGGGCGGATCGGACTACACCTTC
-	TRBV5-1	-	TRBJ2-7	CASSLWSGTYEQYF	TGCGCCAGCAGCTTGTGGTCAGGGACCTACGAGCAGTACTTC
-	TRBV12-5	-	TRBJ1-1	CASGTGPVTEAFF	TGTGCTAGTGGTACGGGTCCCGTCACTGAAGCTTTCTTT
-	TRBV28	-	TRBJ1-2	CASSLPGYGYTF	TGTGCCAGCAGTTTGCCGGGCTATGGCTACACCTTC
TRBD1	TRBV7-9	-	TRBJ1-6	CASSWGLGDRESPLHF	TGTGCCAGCAGCTGGGGGTTGGGGGACAGGGAGTCACCCCTCCACTTT
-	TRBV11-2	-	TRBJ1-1	CASSLAAGPEAFF	TGTGCCAGCAGCTTAGCCGCAGGCCCGGAAGCTTTCTTT
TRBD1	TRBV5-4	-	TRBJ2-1	CASSLRQGAISSYNEQFF	TGTGCCAGCAGCCTCCGACAGGGGGCCATCTCCTCCTACAATGAGCAGTTCTTC
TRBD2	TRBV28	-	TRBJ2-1	CASIYQRGWSNEQFF	TGTGCCAGCATTTACCAGCGGGGGTGGTCCAATGAGCAGTTCTTC
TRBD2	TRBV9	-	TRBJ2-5	CASSVGIAGGQETQYF	TGTGCCAGCAGCGTAGGGATAGCGGGGGGCCAAGAGACCCAGTACTTC
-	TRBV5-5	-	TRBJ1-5	CASSSDPGYSNQPQHF	TGTGCCAGCAGCTCCGACCCGGGGTATAGCAATCAGCCCCAGCATTTT
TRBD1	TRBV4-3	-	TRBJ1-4	CASSHMLDRGTEKLFF	TGCGCCAGCAGCCATATGCTGGACAGGGGGACTGAAAAACTGTTTTTT
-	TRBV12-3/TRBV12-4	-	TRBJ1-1	CASRSLGGTEAFF	TGTGCCAGCAGGTCATTGGGGGGCACTGAAGCTTTCTTT
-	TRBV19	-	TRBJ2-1	CASSPAGTNGNNEQFF	TGTGCCAGTAGCCCAGCCGGGACAAATGGGAACAATGAGCAGTTCTTC
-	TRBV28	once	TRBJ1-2	CASRSGRRGGYTF	TGTGCCAGCAGGTCCGGCAGAAGGGGAGGCTACACCTTC
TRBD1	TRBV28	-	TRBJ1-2	CASSSPGQGAGGGYTF	TGTGCCAGCAGTAGTCCGGGACAGGGGGCGGGAGGTGGCTACACCTTC
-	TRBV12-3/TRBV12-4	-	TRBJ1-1	CASGPSSEAFF	TGTGCCAGCGGCCCATCCTCAGAAGCTTTCTTT
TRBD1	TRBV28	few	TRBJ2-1	CASSLPPGTGVDEQFF	TGTGCCAGCAGTTTACCCCCCGGGACAGGGGTGGATGAGCAGTTCTTC
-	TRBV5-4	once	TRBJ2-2	CASSRDRANTGELFF	TGTGCCAGCAGCAGAGACAGAGCGAACACCGGGGAGCTGTTTTTT
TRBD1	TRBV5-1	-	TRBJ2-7	CASSLQQGSEQYF	TGCGCCAGCAGCTTGCAACAGGGGTCCGAGCAGTACTTC
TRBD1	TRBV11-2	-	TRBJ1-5	CASSFDRDQPQHF	TGTGCCAGCAGCTTTGACAGGGACCAGCCCCAGCATTTT
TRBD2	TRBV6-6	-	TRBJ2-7	CASSPTSGHYSEQYF	TGTGCCAGCAGTCCAACTAGCGGGCACTACTCCGAGCAGTACTTC